This T cell receptor beta chain is drawn from a study of blood T cells in healthy people across ages. PCR was performed a second time for about 7 to 12 cycles using a sample-barcoded 5' primer and a J-beta primer mix. TCRdb reprocessed the 5' RACE reads via MiXCR and lists one record per CDR3 protein. The data show 1.5 million to 2 million distinct CDR3 sequences, with 25% to 30% seen just once and more than 6% held by the top ten. Looked up from germline, CDR1 is SGHDN and CDR2 is FVKESK. V was trimmed by 5 bases and J by 2 bases, leaving 9 bases between them. This CDR3 has 13 amino acids. The sequencing input was blood. J is TRBJ1-2 and V is TRBV14; D unresolved. The clonotype originates from a woman aged 25 to 39 in good health. The CDR3 here is CASSWPGNYGYTF. CDR3 nucleotide sequence: TGTGCCAGCAGCTGGCCTGGAAACTATGGCTACACCTTC. Based on the CDR3 plus reference TRBV14 and TRBJ1-2, the full variable domain is EAGVTQFPSHSVIEKGQTVTLRCDPISGHDNLYWYRRVMGKEIKFLLHFVKESKQDESGMPNNRFLAERTGGTYSTLKVQPAELEDSGVYFCASSWPGNYGYTFGSGTRLTVV.